This T cell receptor (beta chain) was recorded in a study of blood T cell repertoires in COVID-19. Study information: The United States, Italy and Spain were the sources of the acute and convalescent COVID-19 samples. In each case, the material was cDNA or gDNA derived from T cells, B-cell-depleted T cells, or PBMCs.

Cohorts were based on clinical histories the participants reported. The V gene end was trimmed by 0 bases and the J gene end by 5 bases; junction bases not matched to a gene: 11. CDR1 is SGHRS and CDR2 is YFSETQ in the germline V gene. The CDR3 extends over 19 amino acids. This clone was counted a single time. The data were produced by immunoSEQ multiplex PCR, yet TCRdb's version contains in-frame clones alone and is incomplete. The table lists about 270,000 clones, 80% to 90% of them singletons. The chain combines TRBV5-1 with TRBJ2-2; TRBD2 matches at 12 bases. The clonotype originates from a woman in her 30s with acute COVID-19. Sequenced: PBMCs or T cells enriched from blood (not recorded which). CDR3 protein: CASSLETSGRVGLTGELFF. The CDR3, as DNA: TGCGCCAGCAGCTTGGAGACTAGCGGGAGAGTAGGGCTAACCGGGGAGCTGTTTTTT.